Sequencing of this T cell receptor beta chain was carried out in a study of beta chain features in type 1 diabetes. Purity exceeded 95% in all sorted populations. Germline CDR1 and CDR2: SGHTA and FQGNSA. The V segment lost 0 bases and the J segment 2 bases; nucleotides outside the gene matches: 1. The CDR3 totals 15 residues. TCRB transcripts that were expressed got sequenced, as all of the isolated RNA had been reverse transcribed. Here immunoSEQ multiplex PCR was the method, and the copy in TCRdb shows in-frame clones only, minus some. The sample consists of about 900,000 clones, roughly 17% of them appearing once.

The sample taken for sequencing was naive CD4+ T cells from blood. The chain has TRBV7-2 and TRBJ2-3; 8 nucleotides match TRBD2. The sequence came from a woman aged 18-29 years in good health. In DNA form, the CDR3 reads TGTGCCAGCAGCTTAGCTAGCGGGGCCACAGATACGCAGTATTTT. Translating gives CASSLASGATDTQYF.